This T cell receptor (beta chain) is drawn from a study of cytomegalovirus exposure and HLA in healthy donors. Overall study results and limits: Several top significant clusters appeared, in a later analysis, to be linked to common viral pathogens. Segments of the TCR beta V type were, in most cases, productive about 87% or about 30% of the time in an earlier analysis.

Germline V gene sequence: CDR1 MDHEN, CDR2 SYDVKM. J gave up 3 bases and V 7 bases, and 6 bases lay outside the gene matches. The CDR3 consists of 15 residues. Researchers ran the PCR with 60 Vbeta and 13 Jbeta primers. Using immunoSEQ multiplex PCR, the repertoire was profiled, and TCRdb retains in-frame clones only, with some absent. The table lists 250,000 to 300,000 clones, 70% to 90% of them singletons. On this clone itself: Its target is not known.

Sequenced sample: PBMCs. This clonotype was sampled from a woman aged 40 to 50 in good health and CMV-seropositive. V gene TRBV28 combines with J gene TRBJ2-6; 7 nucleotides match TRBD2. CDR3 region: CASNGGRGGANVLTF. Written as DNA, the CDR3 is TGTGCCAGCAACGGCGGGAGAGGTGGGGCCAACGTCCTGACTTTC.